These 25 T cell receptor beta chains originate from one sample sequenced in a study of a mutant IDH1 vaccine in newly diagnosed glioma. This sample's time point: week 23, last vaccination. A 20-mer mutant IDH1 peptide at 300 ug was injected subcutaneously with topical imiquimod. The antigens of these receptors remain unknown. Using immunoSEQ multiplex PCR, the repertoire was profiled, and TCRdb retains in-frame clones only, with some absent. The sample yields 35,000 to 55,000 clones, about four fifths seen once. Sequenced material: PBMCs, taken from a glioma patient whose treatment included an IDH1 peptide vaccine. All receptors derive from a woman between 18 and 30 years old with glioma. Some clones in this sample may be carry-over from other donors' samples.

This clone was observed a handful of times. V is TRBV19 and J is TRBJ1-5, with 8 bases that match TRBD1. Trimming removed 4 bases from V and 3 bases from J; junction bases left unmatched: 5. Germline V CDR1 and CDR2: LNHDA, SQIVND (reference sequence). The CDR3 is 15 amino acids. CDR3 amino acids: CASSTGQGFNQPQHF. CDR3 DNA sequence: TGTGCCAGTAGTACCGGACAGGGCTTCAATCAGCCCCAGCATTTT.

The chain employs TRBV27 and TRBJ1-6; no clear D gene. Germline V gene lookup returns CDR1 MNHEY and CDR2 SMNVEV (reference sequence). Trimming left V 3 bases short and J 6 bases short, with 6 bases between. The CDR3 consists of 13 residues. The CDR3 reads CASSFGSNSPLHF. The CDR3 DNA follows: TGTGCCAGCAGTTTCGGCAGTAATTCACCCCTCCACTTT.

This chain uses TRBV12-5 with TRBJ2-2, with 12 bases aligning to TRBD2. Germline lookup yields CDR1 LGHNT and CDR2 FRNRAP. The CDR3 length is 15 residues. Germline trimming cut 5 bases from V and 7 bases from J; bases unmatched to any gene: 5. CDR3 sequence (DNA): TGTGCTAGTGGTCCACTAGCGGGAGGAATCGGGGAGCTGTTTTTT. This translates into CASGPLAGGIGELFF.

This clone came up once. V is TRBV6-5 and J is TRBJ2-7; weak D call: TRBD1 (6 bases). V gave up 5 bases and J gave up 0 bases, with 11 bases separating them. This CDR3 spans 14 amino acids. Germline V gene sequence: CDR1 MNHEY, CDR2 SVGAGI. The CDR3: CASSPPGVSYEQYF. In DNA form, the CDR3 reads TGTGCCAGCAGTCCGCCAGGGGTCTCCTACGAGCAGTACTTC.

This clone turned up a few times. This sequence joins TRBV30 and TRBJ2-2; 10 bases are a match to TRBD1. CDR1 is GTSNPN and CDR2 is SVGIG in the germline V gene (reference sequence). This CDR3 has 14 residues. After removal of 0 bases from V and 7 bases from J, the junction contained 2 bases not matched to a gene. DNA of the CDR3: TGTGCCTGGAGTGTAGGGACAGGGGTCGGGGAGCTGTTTTTT. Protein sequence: CAWSVGTGVGELFF.

CDR3 region: CASSHDGAGAMNTGELFF. CDR3 nucleotide sequence: TGCGCCAGCAGCCACGACGGGGCGGGGGCCATGAACACCGGGGAGCTGTTTTTT. The V call is TRBV4-3, the J call TRBJ2-2, with D possibly matching TRBD2 (7 bases). Germline V gives CDR1 LGHNA, CDR2 YSLEER. CDR3 length: 18 amino acids. With 3 bases removed from V and 1 base from J, the gap between germline ends came to 18 bases.

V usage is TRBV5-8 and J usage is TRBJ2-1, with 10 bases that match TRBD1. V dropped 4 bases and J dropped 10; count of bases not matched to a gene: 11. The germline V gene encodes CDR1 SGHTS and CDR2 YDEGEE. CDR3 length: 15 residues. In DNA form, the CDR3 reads TGTGCCAGCAGCCAATCCGGGACAGGGGCAGGGGAGCAGTTCTTC. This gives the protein CASSQSGTGAGEQFF.

Here the CDR3 reads CASSSSDRMNTEAFF. The CDR3 DNA sequence: TGCGCCAGCAGCAGTTCGGACAGAATGAACACTGAAGCTTTCTTT. The V gene is TRBV4-3, the J gene TRBJ1-1; a weak D match, TRBD1 (6 bases). The CDR3 sequence is 15 residues long. V was pared by 5 bases and J by 0 bases, with 13 bases between. Germline V gives CDR1 LGHNA, CDR2 YSLEER.

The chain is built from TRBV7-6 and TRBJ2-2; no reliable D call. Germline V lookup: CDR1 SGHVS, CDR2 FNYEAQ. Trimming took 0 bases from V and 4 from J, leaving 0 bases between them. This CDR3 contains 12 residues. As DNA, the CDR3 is TGTGCCAGCAGCTTAGCCACCGGGGAGCTGTTTTTT. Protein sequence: CASSLATGELFF.

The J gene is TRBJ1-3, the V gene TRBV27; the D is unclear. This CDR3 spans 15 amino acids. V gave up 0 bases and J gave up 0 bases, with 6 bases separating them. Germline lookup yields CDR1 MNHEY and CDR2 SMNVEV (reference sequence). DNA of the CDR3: TGTGCCAGCAGTTTATCGGCTTTCTCTGGAAACACCATATATTTT. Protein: CASSLSAFSGNTIYF.

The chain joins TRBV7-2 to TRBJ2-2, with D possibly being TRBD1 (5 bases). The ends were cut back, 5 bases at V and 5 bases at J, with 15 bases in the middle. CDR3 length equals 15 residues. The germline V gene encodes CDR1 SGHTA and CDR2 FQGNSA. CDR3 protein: CASSPTAGPTGELFF. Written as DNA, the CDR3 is TGTGCCAGCAGCCCGACAGCCGGGCCGACCGGGGAGCTGTTTTTT.

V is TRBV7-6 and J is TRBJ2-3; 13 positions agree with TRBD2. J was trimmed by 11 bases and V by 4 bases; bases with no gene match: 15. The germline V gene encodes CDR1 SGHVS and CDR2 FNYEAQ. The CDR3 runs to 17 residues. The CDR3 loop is CASSSSGLAGPPLLQYF. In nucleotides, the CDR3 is TGTGCCAGCAGCTCGTCGGGACTAGCGGGACCCCCCTTATTGCAGTATTTT.

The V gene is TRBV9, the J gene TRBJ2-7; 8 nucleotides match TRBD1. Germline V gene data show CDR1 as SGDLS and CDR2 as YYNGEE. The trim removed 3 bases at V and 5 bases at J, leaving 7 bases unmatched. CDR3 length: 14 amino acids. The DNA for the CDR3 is TGTGCCAGCAGCGGAACAGGGGGATGGGACGAGCAGTACTTC. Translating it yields CASSGTGGWDEQYF.

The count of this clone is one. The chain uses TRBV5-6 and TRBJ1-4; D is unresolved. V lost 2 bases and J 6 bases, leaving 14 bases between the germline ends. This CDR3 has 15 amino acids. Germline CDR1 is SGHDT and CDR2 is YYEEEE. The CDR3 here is CASSFGWGSDEKLFF. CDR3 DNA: TGTGCCAGCAGCTTCGGGTGGGGAAGTGATGAAAAACTGTTTTTT.

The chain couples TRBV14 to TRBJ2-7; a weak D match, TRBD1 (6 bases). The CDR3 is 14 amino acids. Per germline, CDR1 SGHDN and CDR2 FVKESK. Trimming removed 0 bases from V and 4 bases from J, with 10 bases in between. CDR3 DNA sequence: TGTGCCAGCAGCCAAGACAGGGGACCGTACGAGCAGTACTTC. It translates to CASSQDRGPYEQYF.

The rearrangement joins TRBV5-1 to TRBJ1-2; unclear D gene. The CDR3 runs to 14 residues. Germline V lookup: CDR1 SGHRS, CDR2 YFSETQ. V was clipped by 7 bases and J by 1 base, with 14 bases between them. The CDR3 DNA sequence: TGCGCCAGCGGGGTAACTGGCCTTAACTATGGCTACACCTTC. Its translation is CASGVTGLNYGYTF.

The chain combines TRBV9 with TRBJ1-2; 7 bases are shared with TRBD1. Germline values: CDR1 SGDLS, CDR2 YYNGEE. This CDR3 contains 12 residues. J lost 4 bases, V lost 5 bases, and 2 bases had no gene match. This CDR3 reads CASRDRVYGYTF. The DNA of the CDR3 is TGTGCCAGCAGAGACAGGGTCTATGGCTACACCTTC.

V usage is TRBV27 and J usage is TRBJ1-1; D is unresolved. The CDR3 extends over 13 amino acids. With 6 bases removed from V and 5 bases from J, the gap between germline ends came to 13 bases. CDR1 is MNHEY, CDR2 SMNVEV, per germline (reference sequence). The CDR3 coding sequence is TGTGCCAGCAGCGAGTCCGGCTGGACTGAAGCTTTCTTT. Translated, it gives CASSESGWTEAFF.

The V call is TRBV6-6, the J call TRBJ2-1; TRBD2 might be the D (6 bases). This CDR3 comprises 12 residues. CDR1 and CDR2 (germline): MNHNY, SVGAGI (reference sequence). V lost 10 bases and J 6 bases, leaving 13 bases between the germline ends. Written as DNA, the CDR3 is TGTGCCACCGGGGGAGGTGCCAATGAGCAGTTCTTC. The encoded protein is CATGGGANEQFF.

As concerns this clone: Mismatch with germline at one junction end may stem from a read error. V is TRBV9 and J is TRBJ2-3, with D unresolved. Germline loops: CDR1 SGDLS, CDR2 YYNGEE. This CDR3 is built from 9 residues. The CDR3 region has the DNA TGTGCCAGCAGCGCCAACCTAGAATTT. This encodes CASSANLEF.

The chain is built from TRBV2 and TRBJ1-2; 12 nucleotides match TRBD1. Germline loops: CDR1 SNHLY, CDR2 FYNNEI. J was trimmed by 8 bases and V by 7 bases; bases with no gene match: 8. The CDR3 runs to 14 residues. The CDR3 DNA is TGTGCCAGCAATCGGGGACAGGGGGCGGGAGGCTACACCTTC. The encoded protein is CASNRGQGAGGYTF.

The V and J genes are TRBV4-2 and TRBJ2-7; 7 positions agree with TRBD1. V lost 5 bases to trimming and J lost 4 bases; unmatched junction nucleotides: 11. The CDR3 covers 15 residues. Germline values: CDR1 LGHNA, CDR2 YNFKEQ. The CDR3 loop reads CASSYYRGGVYEQYF. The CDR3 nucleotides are TGTGCCAGCAGCTACTACAGGGGTGGGGTATACGAGCAGTACTTC.

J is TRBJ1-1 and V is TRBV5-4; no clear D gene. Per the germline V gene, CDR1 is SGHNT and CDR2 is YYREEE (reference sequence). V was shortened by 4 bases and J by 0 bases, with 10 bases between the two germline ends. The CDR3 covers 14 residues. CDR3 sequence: CASSRRTVNTEAFF. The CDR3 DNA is TGTGCCAGCAGCCGAAGGACGGTGAACACTGAAGCTTTCTTT.

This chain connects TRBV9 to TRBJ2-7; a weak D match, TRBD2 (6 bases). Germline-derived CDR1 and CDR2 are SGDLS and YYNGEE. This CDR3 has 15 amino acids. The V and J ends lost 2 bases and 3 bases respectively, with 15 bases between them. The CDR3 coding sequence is TGTGCCAGCAGCGTTGGGAGCTCGGGGGACTACGAGCAGTACTTC. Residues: CASSVGSSGDYEQYF.

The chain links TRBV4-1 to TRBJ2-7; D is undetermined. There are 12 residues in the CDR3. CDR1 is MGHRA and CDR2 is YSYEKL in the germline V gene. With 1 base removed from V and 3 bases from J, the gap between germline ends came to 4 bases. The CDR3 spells CASSQGNYEQYF. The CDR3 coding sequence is TGCGCCAGCAGCCAAGGGAACTACGAGCAGTACTTC.